This T cell receptor (beta chain) was recorded in a study of blood T cell repertoires in COVID-19. Study information: Specimens from acute and convalescent COVID-19 originated in the United States, Italy and Spain. In each case, the material was cDNA or gDNA derived from T cells, B-cell-depleted T cells, or PBMCs.

Data came from immunoSEQ multiplex PCR; TCRdb stores just in-frame clones and leaves some out. The table shows approximately 54,000 clones, with approximately 80% occurring only once. The clonotype comes from a woman between 55 and 75 years old with acute or convalescent COVID-19. Sequenced material: peripheral blood.

The CDR3 nucleotides read TGCGCCAGCAGCTTGGCCGCAGCGGGAGTCCCAGATACGCAGTATTTT. It yields the protein CASSLAAAGVPDTQYF. The gene calls are TRBV5-1 and TRBJ2-3, with 8 bases aligning to TRBD2. The J segment lost 4 bases and the V segment lost 0 bases, leaving 7 bases of the junction unmatched. CDR1 SGHRS and CDR2 YFSETQ come from the germline V gene. The CDR3 has 16 residues.